The 8 T cell receptor beta chains below were found in one sample sequenced in a study of shared clonotypes between healthy human individuals. Sequencing used immunoSEQ multiplex PCR; TCRdb keeps in-frame clones, though not all of them. The sample carries about 1.1 million clones, around 77% recorded once. Material: memory CD4+ T cells from PBMCs. Subset indicated: CD45RA-negative fraction. All receptors come from a man younger than 35 in good health. Some clones in this sample may be carry-over from other donors' samples.

This clone appeared a single time. The chain combines TRBV2 with TRBJ2-3, with D uncertain. The CDR3 length is 14 residues. Germline V gene sequence: CDR1 SNHLY, CDR2 FYNNEI. V dropped 4 bases and J dropped 2 bases, with 10 bases sitting between them. CDR3 loop: CASSVYQVTDTQYF. DNA for the CDR3: TGTGCCAGCAGTGTATATCAAGTCACAGATACGCAGTATTTT.

The gene calls are TRBV27 and TRBJ2-3; 11 bases are a match to TRBD2. Germline V gene lookup returns CDR1 MNHEY and CDR2 SMNVEV (reference sequence). This CDR3 region has 14 residues. With V trimmed by 6 bases and J by 6 bases, 5 bases remained unmatched. The CDR3 bases are TGTGCCAGCAGACTAGCGGGGGCCTTGGATACGCAGTATTTT. It is translated as CASRLAGALDTQYF.

CDR3 nucleotides: TGTGCCAGCAGTCCTCCGGGACAGGGGGCATCTAATGAGCAGTTCTTC. This encodes CASSPPGQGASNEQFF. This chain joins TRBV5-6 and TRBJ2-1, with 12 bases identical to TRBD1. With 5 bases clipped from V and 7 bases from J, the junction kept 10 bases outside the gene matches. Per the germline V gene, CDR1 is SGHDT and CDR2 is YYEEEE. The CDR3 has 16 amino acids.

The J gene is TRBJ2-1, the V gene TRBV7-3, with D unresolved. Germline V gene sequence: CDR1 SGHTA, CDR2 FQGTGA. The V and J ends lost 4 bases and 5 bases respectively, with 9 bases between them. CDR3 length: 13 amino acids. CDR3 region: CASSSVGDNEQFF. CDR3 nucleotide sequence: TGTGCCAGCAGCTCTGTTGGCGACAATGAGCAGTTCTTC.

The chain combines TRBV7-2 with TRBJ2-5, with D maybe TRBD1 (5 bases). V was pared by 6 bases and J by 7 bases, with 15 bases between. The germline V gene has CDR1 SGHTA and CDR2 FQGNSA. The CDR3 sequence is 13 residues long. As DNA, the CDR3 is TGTGCCAGCAGTCCTAGGGGCCCCGGGACCCAGTACTTC. Its protein is CASSPRGPGTQYF.

The chain employs TRBV27 and TRBJ2-6; D is unresolved. Per the germline V gene, CDR1 is MNHEY and CDR2 is SMNVEV (reference sequence). The CDR3 contains 13 residues. The V and J ends lost 6 bases and 3 bases respectively, with 6 bases between them. As DNA, the CDR3 is TGTGCCAGCAGGGGCGGTGGGGCCAACGTCCTGACTTTC. Its protein is CASRGGGANVLTF.

V gene TRBV6-5 combines with J gene TRBJ2-7, with 7 bases fitting TRBD2. Per germline, CDR1 MNHEY and CDR2 SVGAGI. Unmatched junction bases numbered 7, after V lost 0 bases and J lost 2 bases. CDR3 length equals 16 residues. The CDR3 nucleotides are TGTGCCAGCAGTTACTCTATCACTAGCGAACCCTACGAGCAGTACTTC. It codes for CASSYSITSEPYEQYF.

The gene calls are TRBV5-8 and TRBJ2-5; a weak D match, TRBD1 (6 bases). CDR1 and CDR2 from the germline V gene are SGHTS and YDEGEE. The V end was cut by 6 bases, the J end by 5 bases, with 20 bases between. The CDR3 extends over 15 amino acids. The CDR3 sequence: CASIPGVAATETQYF. The CDR3 DNA follows: TGTGCCAGCATCCCAGGGGTAGCTGCGACGGAGACCCAGTACTTC. Combining the CDR3 with reference TRBV5-8 and TRBJ2-5 gives the whole variable domain EAGVTQSPTHLIKTRGQQATLRCSPISGHTSVYWYQQALGLGLQFLLWYDEGEERNRGNFPPRFSGRQFPNYSSELNVNALELEDSALYLCASIPGVAATETQYFGPGTRLLVL.